This T cell receptor (beta chain) was identified during a study of OX40 agonist ivuxolimab in advanced cancers. For the study in its entirety: Ivuxolimab was an agonistic, fully human IgG2 monoclonal antibody directed against OX40 (CD134), a costimulatory receptor. Intravenous ivuxolimab was administered to patients every 2 weeks at six dose levels: 0.01, 0.1, 0.3, 1.5, 3 and 10 mg/kg. Of the approximately 50 dose-escalation patients, hepatocellular carcinoma was present in roughly 19, melanoma in around 15, renal cell carcinoma in 9 and head and neck cancer in 9. In the dose-escalation cohort, around four fifths of patients were male, and the mean age was roughly 60 years with a range of roughly 23 to 79. Patients were allowed to have had prior anti-PD-1, anti-PD-L1 or anti-CTLA-4 therapy, and around 37% of the dose-escalation patients had previously received checkpoint inhibitors. Partial responses occurred in three dose-escalation patients, of whom one had hepatocellular carcinoma and two had cutaneous melanoma. The purpose of peripheral TCRbeta sequencing was to test whether ivuxolimab changed TCR sequence diversity and led to clonal T-cell expansion. The paper reports the monotherapy dose-escalation portion (N ≈ 50 patients) of the phase I ivuxolimab trial.

Patients with autoimmune disease history or receiving systemic immunosuppression were excluded from the trial. Peripheral blood for TCR sequencing was collected from all dose cohorts at baseline, on cycle 4 day 1, and on cycle 7 day 1. Samples came from an open-label, multicenter, first-in-human phase I dose-escalation trial of ivuxolimab. Adults with locally advanced or metastatic melanoma, renal cell, hepatocellular, or head and neck squamous cell carcinoma were enrolled in the trial. Before TCR sequencing, CD4+ and CD8+ T cells were separately sorted from peripheral blood. General conclusions and limits of the study: Low levels of normalized T-cell clonal expansion were also shown by some nonresponding patients. After ivuxolimab, expanded clones were on average more numerous among CD8+ T cells than among CD4+ T cells. The antigen specificity of the clonally expanded peripheral T cells was not determined. Partial responders in the 0.1-3.0 mg/kg groups had among the lowest normalized peripheral clonal expansion, especially among CD8+ T cells. At doses of 0.1 to 3.0 mg/kg, clonal expansion of both CD4+ and CD8+ blood T cells was observed from baseline to week 6.

The junction carries 13 bases between V and J, which are trimmed by 1 base and 6 bases respectively. The germline V gene sets CDR1 to MDHEN and CDR2 to SYDVKM. Including cysteine and phenylalanine, the CDR3 has 15 amino acids. The sequence is cut down to CDR3 DNA, 45 bases in frame from base 1. To sequence the TCRbeta CDR3 region, genomic DNA was isolated from the sorted cells. The immunoSEQ Assay was used to sequence the TCRbeta CDR3 regions. TCRdb re-hosts the immuneACCESS table, in-frame sequences only. Its copies lack some clones; in the studies checked, an unresolved V gene accounts for under half of them, and the cause for the rest is not known. Present in this sample are about 42,000 clones, 70% to 90% of which were seen just once. Roughly 14% of the sample is in the top ten clones. Turning to this clone: Its specific antigen is unknown. No much larger clone exists at a distance of one base, and base qualities are not known.

This TCR came from an adult with an advanced solid tumor such as melanoma, head and neck, liver or kidney cancer. The rearranged segments are TRBV28 and TRBJ1-5, with TRBD1 perhaps the D gene, on 6 matching bases. The specimen comprised CD4+ or CD8+ T cells sorted from blood, sampled in a trial of the OX40 agonist ivuxolimab. The CDR3 reads CASSLYGGRGQPQHF. The DNA sequence is as follows: TGTGCCAGCAGTTTATACGGGGGGCGGGGTCAGCCCCAGCATTTT.